This TCR beta chain was observed in a study of OX40 agonist ivuxolimab in advanced cancers. Overall study results and limits: Some patients without response likewise showed low normalized clonal expansion.

In regard to this clone: As yet, its antigen is unknown.

Germline-derived CDR1 and CDR2 are SGHRS and YFSETQ. The CDR3 loop spans 15 amino acids. V shed 3 bases and J 6 bases; nucleotides not matched to a gene: 11. Some clones are missing from TCRdb's copy, which holds only in-frame ones; the method was immunoSEQ multiplex PCR. This sample yields about 110,000 clones, of which roughly 90% are seen a single time; over 0.6% belongs to the top ten. Samples of blood were obtained at baseline, on cycle 4 day 1, and on cycle 7 day 1. The source is an adult with an advanced solid tumor such as melanoma, head and neck, liver or kidney cancer. The sequenced sample was CD4+ or CD8+ T cells sorted from blood, obtained in a trial of the OX40 agonist ivuxolimab. V gene TRBV5-1 combines with J gene TRBJ2-7, with 8 nucleotides matching TRBD1. CDR3 region: CASSSAGQGRGEQYF. Here the CDR3 DNA reads TGCGCCAGCAGCTCCGCCGGACAGGGCCGGGGCGAGCAGTACTTC.